One T cell receptor (beta chain) is described in this entry. This specimen belongs to a study of blood T cell repertoires in COVID-19. As for the study in general: Samples taken during acute and convalescent COVID-19 were collected in the United States, Italy and Spain. From T cells, B-cell-depleted T cells, or PBMCs came the material, which was cDNA or gDNA.

In the source study's methods: Quantification of nucleated cells was approximated via reference gene primer amplification. The repertoire was sequenced with immunoSEQ multiplex PCR; TCRdb's copy has only in-frame clones and lacks some. From that table come the V and J calls and clone size; the DNA was used to work out D and trimming. The sample lists 45,000 to 65,000 clones, under 90% seen once, with approximately 10% in the top ten. Trimming shortened V by 5 bases and J by 1 base, and 11 bases separated the two germline ends. This CDR3 is 14 amino acids long. Germline CDR1 reads SEHNR; CDR2 reads FQNEAQ (reference sequence).

The TCR comes from a man aged 80 or over with active or convalescent COVID-19. V usage is TRBV7-9 and J usage is TRBJ2-5; tentative D call: TRBD2 (5 bases). Specimen: peripheral blood. In nucleotides, the CDR3 is TGTGCCAGCAGCCAAGGACTCACCCAAGAGACCCAGTACTTC. Its translation is CASSQGLTQETQYF.